The 16 T cell receptor beta chains listed next were all sequenced from one sample in a study of blood T cell repertoires in COVID-19. The table came from immunoSEQ multiplex PCR; TCRdb's copy has only in-frame clones and leaves some out. The sample contains some 240,000 clones, over 80% of which appear only once. Source material: peripheral blood. The receptors here all came from a woman in her 70s with COVID-19, enrolled during active disease.

The V and J genes are TRBV6-5 and TRBJ1-4; 7 positions agree with TRBD1. Unmatched junction bases numbered 10, after V lost 7 bases and J lost 8 bases. This CDR3 is 14 amino acids long. Germline CDR1 and CDR2: MNHEY and SVGAGI. In DNA form, the CDR3 reads TGTGCCAGCAAATTTAGGGACAGTGGCGAAAAACTGTTTTTT. This encodes CASKFRDSGEKLFF.

The CDR3 is CAWSAQREAFF. CDR3 sequence (DNA): TGTGCCTGGAGTGCCCAGCGAGAAGCTTTCTTT. The V call is TRBV30, the J call TRBJ1-1; no reliable D call. The CDR3 covers 11 residues. In germline, CDR1 is GTSNPN, CDR2 SVGIG (reference sequence). Trimming left V 1 base short and J 8 bases short, with 8 bases between.

This clone occurred once. The chain combines TRBV19 with TRBJ2-1; 7 nucleotides agree with TRBD1. Germline V gives CDR1 LNHDA, CDR2 SQIVND (reference sequence). The CDR3 is made up of 15 amino acids. Trimming cost V 3 bases and J 3 bases; bases outside gene matches: 5. The CDR3 DNA reads TGTGCCAGTAGTATCAGCCAGGGGGTCTACAATGAGCAGTTCTTC. Residues: CASSISQGVYNEQFF.

The chain is built from TRBV27 and TRBJ2-2; a possible D gene is TRBD2 (5 bases). CDR3 length equals 14 residues. V lost 6 bases and J 7 bases, leaving 15 bases between the germline ends. Germline V CDR1 and CDR2: MNHEY, SMNVEV (reference sequence). In DNA, the CDR3 is TGTGCCAGCAGGCCACTAGGCGCTAGCGGGGAGCTGTTTTTT. It translates to CASRPLGASGELFF.

This chain connects TRBV6-2 or TRBV6-3 to TRBJ1-4; tentatively, D is TRBD1 (5 bases). Germline CDR1 MNHEY, CDR2 SVGEGT. Trimming took off 4 bases at V and 5 bases at J, with 20 bases between the two ends. The CDR3 covers 17 residues. CDR3 in amino acids: CASSWALVDSDNEKLFF. The CDR3 DNA follows: TGTGCCAGCAGTTGGGCCCTCGTTGACAGCGACAATGAAAAACTGTTTTTT.

This chain uses TRBV15 with TRBJ2-3; TRBD1 aligns across 8 bases. V dropped 3 bases and J dropped 10; count of bases not matched to a gene: 6. Germline values: CDR1 LNHNV, CDR2 YYDKDF (reference sequence). CDR3 length: 13 amino acids. The CDR3 here is CATSRDREIAQYF. The CDR3 DNA is TGTGCCACCAGCAGGGACAGGGAGATAGCGCAGTATTTT.

This clone was counted between two and nine times. The chain joins TRBV19 to TRBJ1-5; 7 positions agree with TRBD1. The CDR3 sequence is 14 residues long. V shed 6 bases, J shed 8 bases, and the junction held 10 bases outside the gene matches. The V gene's germline CDR1 is LNHDA and CDR2 SQIVND (reference sequence). This CDR3 is CASRGMQGEEPQHF. For the CDR3, the DNA is TGTGCCAGTAGAGGTATGCAGGGGGAAGAGCCCCAGCATTTT.

V gene TRBV7-3 combines with J gene TRBJ2-3; TRBD2 aligns across 8 bases. Germline V gives CDR1 SGHTA, CDR2 FQGTGA. J was trimmed by 0 bases and V by 2 bases; bases with no gene match: 4. The CDR3 runs to 16 residues. In nucleotides, the CDR3 is TGTGCCAGCAGCTTAGGGCCTAGCGGGAGCACAGATACGCAGTATTTT. Protein: CASSLGPSGSTDTQYF. Using reference TRBV7-3 and TRBJ2-3 for the parts outside the CDR3, the full variable domain is GAGVSQTPSNKVTEKGKYVELRCDPISGHTALYWYRQSLGQGPEFLIYFQGTGAADDSGLPNDRFFAVRPEGSVSTLKIQRTERGDSAVYLCASSLGPSGSTDTQYFGPGTRLTVL.

CDR3 bases: TGCGCCAGCACCCTTCCGGGACAGGGGGTGTCTAACACCGGGGAGCTGTTTTTT. Amino acids: CASTLPGQGVSNTGELFF. The chain is built from TRBV5-1 and TRBJ2-2; 11 bases match TRBD1. The CDR3 contains 18 residues. V trimming: 6 bases; J trimming: 2 bases; junction bases outside the gene matches: 12. CDR1 is SGHRS and CDR2 is YFSETQ in the germline V gene.

This clone came up once. The chain joins TRBV7-6 to TRBJ1-3; TRBD1 might be the D (5 bases). Deletions cut 0 bases from V and 3 bases from J, with 6 bases between. Germline V CDR1 and CDR2: SGHVS, FNYEAQ. This CDR3 has 14 amino acids. The CDR3 DNA reads TGTGCCAGCAGCTTAGCAGGGGTTGGAAACACCATATATTTT. This sequence encodes CASSLAGVGNTIYF.

This sequence joins TRBV6-5 and TRBJ1-3, with D perhaps TRBD1 (6 bases). The CDR3 contains 14 residues. Germline-derived CDR1 and CDR2 are MNHEY and SVGAGI. V was cut by 6 bases and J by 3 bases, with 12 bases left in between. CDR3 sequence: CASSAQGNGNTIYF. Here the CDR3 DNA reads TGTGCCAGCAGCGCCCAGGGGAATGGAAACACCATATATTTT.

This chain joins TRBV5-1 and TRBJ2-4; tentative D call: TRBD1 (6 bases). V was trimmed by 2 bases and J by 8 bases, leaving 14 bases between them. The germline gives CDR1 SGHRS, CDR2 YFSETQ. The CDR3 has 14 amino acids. CDR3 in DNA: TGCGCCAGCAGCTTAGGACAGAGTTTGGACATTCAGTACTTC. Translation: CASSLGQSLDIQYF.

The chain links TRBV23-1 to TRBJ1-2; no clear D gene. TRBV23-1 is an open reading frame, and its role is uncertain. CDR3 length: 14 amino acids. Trimming shortened V by 0 bases and J by 6 bases, and 11 bases separated the two germline ends. CDR3 in DNA: TGCGCCAGCAGTCAATCGCGGGGTCCAAATGGCTACACCTTC. It specifies CASSQSRGPNGYTF.

The gene calls are TRBV5-1 and TRBJ1-6; the D gene is possibly TRBD1 (6 bases). Germline V gene lookup returns CDR1 SGHRS and CDR2 YFSETQ. Between the trimmed V and J ends, which lost 4 bases and 9 bases, there was a span of 11 bases. This CDR3 contains 13 residues. The CDR3 sequence is CASSMGGGSPLHF. The CDR3 coding sequence is TGCGCCAGCAGCATGGGGGGCGGTTCACCCCTCCACTTT.

The chain has TRBV6-1 and TRBJ1-3, with D unclear. CDR1 is MNHNS, CDR2 SASEGT, per germline. V shed 1 base and J shed 0 bases, with 7 bases lying between them. The CDR3 runs 15 residues. DNA for the CDR3: TGTGCCAGCAGTGAAGACACCCACTCTGGAAACACCATATATTTT. It encodes CASSEDTHSGNTIYF.

This clone has just one count. The J gene is TRBJ2-5, the V gene TRBV15; D possibly corresponds to TRBD1 (6 bases). This CDR3 spans 16 amino acids. Germline V lookup: CDR1 LNHNV, CDR2 YYDKDF (reference sequence). V was cut by 6 bases and J by 5 bases, with 22 bases left in between. CDR3 bases: TGTGCCACCAGTAGCCCCGTGACAGGCTCAGGGGAGACCCAGTACTTC. Protein product: CATSSPVTGSGETQYF. Complete variable domain (other parts from reference TRBV15 and TRBJ2-5): DAMVIQNPRYQVTQFGKPVTLSCSQTLNHNVMYWYQQKSSQAPKLLFHYYDKDFNNEADTPDNFQSRRPNTSFCFLDIRSPGLGDTAMYLCATSSPVTGSGETQYFGPGTRLLVL.